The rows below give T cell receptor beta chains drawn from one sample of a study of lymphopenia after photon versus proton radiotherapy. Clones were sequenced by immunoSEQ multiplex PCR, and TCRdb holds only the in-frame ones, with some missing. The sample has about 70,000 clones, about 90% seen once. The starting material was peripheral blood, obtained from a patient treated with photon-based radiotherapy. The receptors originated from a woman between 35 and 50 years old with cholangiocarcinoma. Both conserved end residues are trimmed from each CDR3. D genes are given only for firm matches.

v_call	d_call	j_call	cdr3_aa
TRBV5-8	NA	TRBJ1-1	ASSFKGRNTEAF
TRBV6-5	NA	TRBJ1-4	ASSWGTTNEKLF
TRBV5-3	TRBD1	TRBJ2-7	ARSLGTGGNEQY
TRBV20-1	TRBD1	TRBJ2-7	SARTRGREY
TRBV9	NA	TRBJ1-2	ASSAVAGGYT
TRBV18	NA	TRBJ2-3	ASSPGGNSTDTQY
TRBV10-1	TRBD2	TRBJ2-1	ASSGGTSTDEQF
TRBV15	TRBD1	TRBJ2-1	ATSTRREGQGNEQF
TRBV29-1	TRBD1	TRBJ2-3	SVPTGSGTDTQY
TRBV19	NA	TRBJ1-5	ASSGGGTYSNQPQH
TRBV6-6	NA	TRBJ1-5	ASNSGGQIDNQPQH
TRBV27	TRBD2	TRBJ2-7	ASSLGRGSYEQY
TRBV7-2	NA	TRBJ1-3	ASSLTGGGNTIY
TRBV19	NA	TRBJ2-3	ASSIGGGTSDTQY
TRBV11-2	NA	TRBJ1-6	ASSLFQGIGSGSPLH
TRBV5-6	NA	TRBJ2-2	ASSLSTGELF
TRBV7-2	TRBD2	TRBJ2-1	ASSPLAGDYNEQF
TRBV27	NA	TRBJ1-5	ASSFRRDSNQPQH
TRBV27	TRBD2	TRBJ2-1	ASSSTSGTRQF